This T cell receptor (beta chain) stems from a study of T-cell reconstitution after alpha-beta-depleted transplantation in children. Unique molecular identifiers were used in preparing the TCRbeta library. TCRdb re-derived calls from the PCR reads in MiXCR, one entry per CDR3 protein. This table holds hundreds of thousands of distinct CDR3 sequences, roughly 9.1% found once. The V end lost 4 bases, the J end lost 8 bases, and 19 bases lay between the germline ends. Germline V gives CDR1 SGDLS, CDR2 YYNGEE. The CDR3 runs 15 residues. This clonotype was seen at least ten times. This sequence was found in a boy in the first two years of life with acute myeloid leukemia, due to receive a stem cell transplant. Specimen: PBMCs, collected before TCRalphabeta/CD19-depleted stem cell transplant. This rearrangement joins TRBV9 to TRBJ2-1; D is tentatively TRBD1 or TRBD2 (5 bases each). The CDR3 here is CASSPPGTVRDEQFF. The CDR3 DNA reads TGTGCCAGCAGCCCCCCCGGGACCGTGAGGGATGAGCAGTTCTTC.